The 24 T cell receptor beta chains reported below all come from one sample, sequenced in a study of early T cells in non-severe SARS-CoV-2 infection. TCRdb ran MiXCR on the 5' RACE reads and lists one entry per CDR3 protein. The sample has tens of thousands of distinct CDR3 sequences; roughly a tenth are singletons. The sequencing here drew on whole blood, taken at baseline. These receptors were taken from an adult who was a healthcare worker with PCR-confirmed SARS-CoV-2 infection or an uninfected control (not recorded which).

This clonotype was seen many times. The chain recombines TRBV12-3 or TRBV12-4 with TRBJ1-4; no firm D call. V dropped 4 bases and J dropped 4 bases, with 13 bases sitting between them. This CDR3 has 15 residues. In nucleotides, the CDR3 is TGTGCCAGCAGTTCATGGGTGGGCGATAATGAAAAACTGTTTTTT. It translates to CASSSWVGDNEKLFF.

This clonotype was seen only a few times. This rearrangement joins TRBV7-3 to TRBJ2-2, with unresolved D. The CDR3 is 13 residues long. Germline CDR1 and CDR2: SGHTA and FQGTGA. The V end was cut by 5 bases, the J end by 0 bases, with 4 bases between. Here the CDR3 DNA reads TGTGCCAGCAGCGCCTCGAACACCGGGGAGCTGTTTTTT. Translated, it gives CASSASNTGELFF.

This clonotype was picked up a small number of times. This chain connects TRBV30 to TRBJ1-2, with D unresolved. Germline CDR1 and CDR2: GTSNPN and SVGIG (reference sequence). The V and J ends lost 1 base and 4 bases respectively, with 10 bases between them. CDR3 length equals 13 residues. CDR3 amino acids: CAWSGGPAYGYTF. The CDR3 nucleotides read TGTGCCTGGAGTGGTGGGCCCGCCTATGGCTACACCTTC.

In this sample, this clonotype turned up a few times. The chain carries TRBV4-3 and TRBJ2-7; 10 bases match TRBD1. The junction had 7 bases not matched to a gene; V was cut back by 4 bases and J by 4 bases. CDR1 and CDR2 from the germline V gene are LGHNA and YSLEER. The CDR3 is 15 residues long. CDR3 bases: TGCGCCAGCAGCCGAGGGACAGGGGCGTCGTACGAGCAGTACTTC. It encodes CASSRGTGASYEQYF.

This clonotype has more than one count but fewer than ten. The chain uses TRBV20-1 and TRBJ1-3; unclear D gene. Looked up from germline, CDR1 is DFQATT and CDR2 is SNEGSKA (reference sequence). The germline V and J ends were trimmed by 6 bases and 0 bases, with 9 bases remaining between them. The CDR3 covers 13 residues. The CDR3 DNA is TGCAGTGCCCTGGGTGGCTCTGGAAACACCATATATTTT. Protein sequence: CSALGGSGNTIYF.

This chain uses TRBV7-9 with TRBJ1-1; no firm D call. There are 13 residues in the CDR3. Trimming stripped 4 bases from V and 4 bases from J, with 10 bases between. Germline V gives CDR1 SEHNR, CDR2 FQNEAQ (reference sequence). The CDR3, as DNA: TGTGCCAGCAGCTATGCGGTGGGCACTGAAGCTTTCTTT. It specifies CASSYAVGTEAFF.

The chain has TRBV5-4 and TRBJ2-1; D possibly corresponds to TRBD2 (5 bases). The V gene's germline CDR1 is SGHNT and CDR2 YYREEE (reference sequence). The CDR3 consists of 15 residues. Trimming left V 1 base short and J 1 base short, with 9 bases between. CDR3 in amino acids: CASSLRSGSYNEQFF. DNA of the CDR3: TGTGCCAGCAGCTTGAGGAGCGGATCCTACAATGAGCAGTTCTTC.

The genes are TRBV9 and TRBJ2-1; D is perhaps TRBD1 (6 bases). The CDR3 is 17 amino acids. Germline V gives CDR1 SGDLS, CDR2 YYNGEE. Trimming took off 4 bases at V and 0 bases at J, with 17 bases between the two ends. The CDR3 nucleotides are TGTGCCAGCAGCACCAGGGGAGCGCTGAGCTCCTACAATGAGCAGTTCTTC. Translated: CASSTRGALSSYNEQFF.

In this sample, this clonotype turned up many times. The chain uses TRBV7-9 and TRBJ2-7, with TRBD2 matching over 8 bases. The germline gives CDR1 SEHNR, CDR2 FQNEAQ (reference sequence). J lost 4 bases, V lost 4 bases, and 3 bases had no gene match. The CDR3 is made up of 13 amino acids. CDR3 sequence (DNA): TGTGCCAGCAGCTCCAGCGGGGGTTACGAGCAGTACTTC. Encoded protein: CASSSSGGYEQYF.

In this sample, this clonotype turned up a few times. This sequence joins TRBV12-5 and TRBJ2-7; no clear D gene. Trimming removed 1 base from V and 2 bases from J, with 3 bases in between. Germline V gene sequence: CDR1 LGHNT, CDR2 FRNRAP. The CDR3 loop spans 12 amino acids. The CDR3 coding sequence is TGTGCTAGTGGTTTGGAAACCTACGAGCAGTACTTC. Translating gives CASGLETYEQYF.

The V and J genes are TRBV5-1 and TRBJ1-1; D gene uncertain. V gave up 6 bases and J gave up 0 bases, with 9 bases separating them. The germline gives CDR1 SGHRS, CDR2 YFSETQ. The CDR3 is 13 residues long. CDR3 amino acids: CASKGDLNTEAFF. CDR3 DNA: TGCGCCAGCAAGGGAGATTTGAACACTGAAGCTTTCTTT.

Only a few counts were recorded for this clonotype. The V and J genes are TRBV5-1 and TRBJ2-7; D tentatively fits TRBD1 or TRBD2 (5 bases each). The V gene lost 7 bases and the J gene lost 0 bases, with 11 bases spanning the gap. The CDR3 spans 13 residues. Germline V CDR1 and CDR2: SGHRS, YFSETQ. The CDR3 DNA reads as TGCGCCAGCCACCGGGACGACTCCTACGAGCAGTACTTC. As protein: CASHRDDSYEQYF.

The sample holds a few counts of this clonotype. The chain couples TRBV5-5 to TRBJ2-7; D possibly corresponds to TRBD1 (6 bases). The CDR3 is 14 residues long. Trimming pared 1 base from V and 2 bases from J, leaving 10 bases between. Germline lookup yields CDR1 SGHKS and CDR2 YYEKEE (reference sequence). CDR3 nucleotide sequence: TGTGCCAGCAGCTTGCCAGGGGCAGCCTACGAGCAGTACTTC. Amino acids: CASSLPGAAYEQYF.

This clonotype was seen a few times. This chain connects TRBV10-3 to TRBJ2-1; TRBD1 aligns across 7 bases. CDR3 length: 15 residues. Per germline, CDR1 ENHRY and CDR2 SYGVKD. V shed 3 bases and J 9 bases; nucleotides not matched to a gene: 11. CDR3 DNA sequence: TGTGCCATCAGTGAATTAGACAGGGAAGAAGGTGAGCAGTTCTTC. The encoded protein is CAISELDREEGEQFF.

This clonotype came up many times. CDR3 sequence: CSVELGAGGDNEQFF. The DNA for the CDR3 is TGCAGCGTTGAGTTAGGTGCGGGGGGCGACAATGAGCAGTTCTTC. The chain uses TRBV29-1 and TRBJ2-1; TRBD2 matches at 8 bases. The CDR3 is made up of 15 amino acids. With 3 bases clipped from V and 5 bases from J, the junction kept 9 bases outside the gene matches. Germline CDR1 SQVTM, CDR2 ANQGSEA.

This rearrangement joins TRBV7-9 to TRBJ1-4; TRBD1 might be the D (6 bases). The CDR3 totals 16 residues. CDR1 SEHNR and CDR2 FQNEAQ come from the germline V gene (reference sequence). V lost 7 bases, J lost 2 bases, and 17 bases lay in between. The CDR3 sequence: CASTPPGAGTNEKLFF. The CDR3 nucleotides read TGTGCCAGCACCCCACCGGGGGCAGGGACTAATGAAAAACTGTTTTTT.

This chain's CDR3 is CASRRTVPNTEAFF. The CDR3, as DNA: TGTGCCAGCAGACGGACAGTCCCTAACACTGAAGCTTTCTTT. V usage is TRBV2 and J usage is TRBJ1-1, with D possibly being TRBD1 (6 bases). The V end was cut by 6 bases, the J end by 2 bases, with 13 bases between. Looked up from germline, CDR1 is SNHLY and CDR2 is FYNNEI. This CDR3 comprises 14 residues.

The V call is TRBV29-1, the J call TRBJ1-5; TRBD1 might be the D (6 bases). Trimming took off 8 bases at V and 6 bases at J, with 20 bases between the two ends. In germline, CDR1 is SQVTM, CDR2 ANQGSEA. The CDR3 runs to 14 residues. The CDR3 reads CSPHGMGGFQPQHF. In nucleotides, the CDR3 is TGCAGCCCTCATGGGATGGGGGGCTTTCAGCCCCAGCATTTT.

This clonotype has just a few counts. The chain links TRBV27 to TRBJ2-5, with D perhaps matching TRBD2 (6 bases). The germline V gene has CDR1 MNHEY and CDR2 SMNVEV (reference sequence). V lost 6 bases, J lost 4 bases, and 18 bases lay in between. The CDR3 length is 15 residues. CDR3 in amino acids: CASSTSAGPGETQYF. CDR3 bases: TGTGCCAGCAGCACCTCGGCGGGGCCTGGAGAGACCCAGTACTTC.

V and J are TRBV7-3 and TRBJ2-6; no clear D gene. Trimming shortened V by 2 bases and J by 4 bases, and 9 bases separated the two germline ends. The germline V gene has CDR1 SGHTA and CDR2 FQGTGA. The CDR3 consists of 15 residues. CDR3 sequence: CASSLLGAGANVLTF. The DNA of the CDR3 is TGTGCCAGCAGCTTACTGGGTGCAGGGGCCAACGTCCTGACTTTC.

In this sample, this clonotype turned up many times. This chain joins TRBV5-6 and TRBJ1-6; 9 bases agree with TRBD1. The junction had 7 bases not matched to a gene; V was cut back by 0 bases and J by 9 bases. The CDR3 sequence is 16 residues long. Germline-derived CDR1 and CDR2 are SGHDT and YYEEEE. The CDR3 region is CASSLDQGQGFSPLHF. The CDR3 nucleotides are TGTGCCAGCAGCTTGGATCAAGGACAGGGGTTTTCACCCCTCCACTTT.

The gene calls are TRBV7-9 and TRBJ1-1; D is possibly TRBD1 (6 bases). There are 14 residues in the CDR3. The ends were cut back, 5 bases at V and 11 bases at J, with 21 bases in the middle. In germline, CDR1 is SEHNR, CDR2 FQNEAQ (reference sequence). CDR3 in amino acids: CASSPTLGHTSAFF. The CDR3 DNA sequence: TGTGCCAGCAGCCCGACCCTGGGACATACGTCGGCTTTCTTT.

This clonotype came up a few times. The rearrangement uses TRBV4-2 and TRBJ2-7; D is perhaps TRBD1 (5 bases). The germline V gene has CDR1 LGHNA and CDR2 YNFKEQ. V was trimmed by 0 bases and J by 7 bases, leaving 16 bases between them. There are 15 residues in the CDR3. The CDR3: CASSQDIRVLREQYF. CDR3 in DNA: TGTGCCAGCAGCCAAGATATCAGGGTCCTACGGGAGCAGTACTTC.

There are a few counts of this clonotype. The V call is TRBV2, the J call TRBJ2-1, with D perhaps TRBD1 (5 bases). Trimming shortened V by 7 bases and J by 5 bases, and 9 bases separated the two germline ends. The V gene's germline CDR1 is SNHLY and CDR2 FYNNEI. The CDR3 contains 12 residues. Written as DNA, the CDR3 is TGTGCCAGCAACAGGCGAGACAATGAGCAGTTCTTC. Translating it yields CASNRRDNEQFF.